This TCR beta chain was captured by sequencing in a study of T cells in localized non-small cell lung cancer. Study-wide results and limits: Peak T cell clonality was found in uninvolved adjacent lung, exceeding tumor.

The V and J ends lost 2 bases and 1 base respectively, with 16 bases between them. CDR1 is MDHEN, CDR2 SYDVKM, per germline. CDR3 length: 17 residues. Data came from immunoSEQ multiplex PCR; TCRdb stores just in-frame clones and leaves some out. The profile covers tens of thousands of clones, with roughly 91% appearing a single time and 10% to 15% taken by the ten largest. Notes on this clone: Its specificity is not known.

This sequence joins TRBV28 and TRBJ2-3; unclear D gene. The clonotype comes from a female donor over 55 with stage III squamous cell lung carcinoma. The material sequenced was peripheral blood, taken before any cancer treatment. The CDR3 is CASSLLGAARRTDTQYF. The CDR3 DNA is TGTGCCAGCAGTTTACTGGGCGCAGCACGTCGCACAGATACGCAGTATTTT.